These T cell receptor beta chains were read from a single sample in a study of blood T cell repertoires in COVID-19. Clones were sequenced by immunoSEQ multiplex PCR, and TCRdb holds only the in-frame ones, with some missing. This table holds approximately 200,000 clones, 75% to 90% found once. The sequenced material came from PBMCs or T cells enriched from blood (not recorded which). Receptors were obtained from a woman under 30 in a cohort exposed to, infected with or recovered from COVID-19 (not recorded which). CDR3s leave out the opening cysteine and the closing phenylalanine or tryptophan.

V	J	CDR3
TRBV5-1	TRBJ1-4	ASSLGQTNEKLF
TRBV27	TRBJ2-6	ASSPGLSGANVLT
TRBV19	TRBJ1-1	ASSMGVGGIKGTEAF
TRBV18	TRBJ2-7	ASSPGQGAREQY
TRBV27	TRBJ1-2	ASGGWPGGYT
TRBV7-8	TRBJ2-1	ASSFRASGRYHSYNEQF
TRBV5-8	TRBJ2-3	ASRAGGVDTQY
TRBV18	TRBJ2-1	ASSPSRDRDYNEQF
TRBV5-1	TRBJ1-2	ASSPNHSTGGRYGYT
TRBV3-1/TRBV3-2	TRBJ1-1	ASSPLGGVNTEAF